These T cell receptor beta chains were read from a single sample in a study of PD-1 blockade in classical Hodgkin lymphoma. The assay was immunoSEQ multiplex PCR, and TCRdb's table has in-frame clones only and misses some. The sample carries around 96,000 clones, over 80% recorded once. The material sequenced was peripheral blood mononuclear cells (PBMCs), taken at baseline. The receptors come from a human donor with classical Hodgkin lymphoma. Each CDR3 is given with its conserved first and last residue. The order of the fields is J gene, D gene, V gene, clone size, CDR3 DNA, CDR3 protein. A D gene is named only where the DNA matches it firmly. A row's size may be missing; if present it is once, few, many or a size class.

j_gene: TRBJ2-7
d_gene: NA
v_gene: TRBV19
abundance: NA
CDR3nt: TGTGCCAGTAGTATTACCGGGACTCCGCGGGACGAGCAGTACTTC
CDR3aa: CASSITGTPRDEQYF

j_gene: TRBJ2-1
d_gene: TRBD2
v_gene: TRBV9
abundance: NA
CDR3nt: TGTGCCAGCAGCGTAGGGCTAGCGGGAGGGTTCAATGAGCAGTTCTTC
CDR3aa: CASSVGLAGGFNEQFF

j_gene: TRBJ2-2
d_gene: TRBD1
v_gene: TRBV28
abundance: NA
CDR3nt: TGTGCCACCCTGGACAGGGTAGCCACCGGGGAGCTGTTTTTT
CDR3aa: CATLDRVATGELFF

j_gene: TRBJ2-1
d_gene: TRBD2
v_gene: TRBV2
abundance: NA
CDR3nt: TGTGCCAGCAGTGGTATAGCGGGAGCACGTAATGAGCAGTTCTTC
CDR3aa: CASSGIAGARNEQFF

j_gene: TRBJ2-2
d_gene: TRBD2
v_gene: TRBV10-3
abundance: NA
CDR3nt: TGTGCCATCAGTGAGCGAGCGGGAGGGGAAACCGGGGAGCTGTTTTTT
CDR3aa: CAISERAGGETGELFF

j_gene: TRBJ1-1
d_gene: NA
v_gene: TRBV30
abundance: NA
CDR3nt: TGTGCCTGGAGTGGCCCTTTTGGCAACACTGAAGCTTTCTTT
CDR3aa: CAWSGPFGNTEAFF

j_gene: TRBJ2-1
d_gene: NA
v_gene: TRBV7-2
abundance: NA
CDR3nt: TGTGCCAGCAGCTTAGGAGGCTGGAGCTCCTACAATGAGCAGTTCTTC
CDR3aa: CASSLGGWSSYNEQFF

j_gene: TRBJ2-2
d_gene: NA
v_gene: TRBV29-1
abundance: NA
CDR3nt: TGCAGCGTTGGGTGGGGGGCGGAGGCCGGGGAGCTGTTTTTT
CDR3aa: CSVGWGAEAGELFF

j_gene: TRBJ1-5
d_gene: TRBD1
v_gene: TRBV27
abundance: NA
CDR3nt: TGTGCCAGCAGCCAGGGACAGGGGTTTTTTGGTAGCAATCAGCCCCAGCATTTT
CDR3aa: CASSQGQGFFGSNQPQHF

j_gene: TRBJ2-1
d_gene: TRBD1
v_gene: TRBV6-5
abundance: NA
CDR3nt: TGTGCCAGCAGCCCCGACCGGGACAGGGCTTATGAGCAGTTCTTC
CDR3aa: CASSPDRDRAYEQFF

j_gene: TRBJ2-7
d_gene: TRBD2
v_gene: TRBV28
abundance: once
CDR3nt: TGTGCCAGCAGTTTGACTAGCGGCGACGAGCAGTACTTC
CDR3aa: CASSLTSGDEQYF

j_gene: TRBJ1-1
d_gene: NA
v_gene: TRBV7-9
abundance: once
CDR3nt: TGTGCCAGCAGCCTCACTATGAACACTGAAGCTTTCTTT
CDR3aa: CASSLTMNTEAFF

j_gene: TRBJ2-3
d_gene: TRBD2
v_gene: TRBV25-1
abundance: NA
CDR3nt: TGTGCCAGCAACGGCGGGAGCCCAGATACGCAGTATTTT
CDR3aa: CASNGGSPDTQYF

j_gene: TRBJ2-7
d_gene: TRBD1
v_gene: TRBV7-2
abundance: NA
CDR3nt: TGTGCCAGCAGCCACTTAGGGACAGGGGTTAACGAGCAGTACTTC
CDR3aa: CASSHLGTGVNEQYF

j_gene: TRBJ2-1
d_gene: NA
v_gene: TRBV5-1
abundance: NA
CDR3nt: TGCGCCAGCAGCTTGGAAAGGCAGGGCGCACACAATGAGCAGTTCTTC
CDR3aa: CASSLERQGAHNEQFF

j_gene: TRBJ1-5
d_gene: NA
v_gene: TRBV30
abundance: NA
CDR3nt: TGTGCCTGGAGTGTAATGGGGGACATTCCCCATCAGCCCCAGCATTTT
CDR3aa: CAWSVMGDIPHQPQHF

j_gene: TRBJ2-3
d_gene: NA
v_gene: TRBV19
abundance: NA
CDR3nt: TGTGCCACCTCCCGCCGGCCTAAGGGCTATACGCAGTATTTT
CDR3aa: CATSRRPKGYTQYF

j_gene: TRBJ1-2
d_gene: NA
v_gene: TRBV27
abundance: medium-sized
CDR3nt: TGTGCCAGCAGTTTAGTCAGGGGCGAGCGTAACTATGGCTACACCTTC
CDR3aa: CASSLVRGERNYGYTF

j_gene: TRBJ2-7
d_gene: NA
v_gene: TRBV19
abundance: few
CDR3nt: TGTGCCAGTAAGGAACAGGAGGGCCACTACGAGCAGTACTTC
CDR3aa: CASKEQEGHYEQYF

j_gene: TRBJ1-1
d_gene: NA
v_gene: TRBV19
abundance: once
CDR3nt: TGTGCCAGTACCTATACTGCAGAAACTGAAGCTTTCTTT
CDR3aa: CASTYTAETEAFF

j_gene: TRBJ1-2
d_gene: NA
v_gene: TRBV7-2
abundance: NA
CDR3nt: TGTGCCAGCAGCCAAGACGGATTTAACTATGGCTACACCTTC
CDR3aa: CASSQDGFNYGYTF

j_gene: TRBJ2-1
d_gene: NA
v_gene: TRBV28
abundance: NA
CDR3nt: TGTGCCAGCAGTTTTAGAGGGTCCGGGCAGTTCTTC
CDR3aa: CASSFRGSGQFF

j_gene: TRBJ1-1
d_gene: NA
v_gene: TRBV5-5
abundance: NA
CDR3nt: TGTGCCAGCAGCTTGGGACCGACCCAATTAAACACTGAAGCTTTCTTT
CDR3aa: CASSLGPTQLNTEAFF

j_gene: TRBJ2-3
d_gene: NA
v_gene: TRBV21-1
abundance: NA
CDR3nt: TGTGCCAGCAGAATACTTCCGGGGGGGACAGGGGGCACGGATACGCAGTATTTT
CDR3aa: CASRILPGGTGGTDTQYF